Many counts were recorded for the clone carrying this TCR beta chain. Its cognate antigen is unknown. The read terminates 3 residues ahead of where the CDR3 ends, so the germline J gene completes it. The sample originates from a study of T cell clonality in common variable immunodeficiency. Study findings and constraints: CVID subjects had higher TCRbeta clonality than healthy controls, most marked in about a third.

Caucasian heritage predominated among both patients and controls. Assay: immunoSEQ multiplex PCR; the TCRdb copy retains only in-frame clones and omits some. The sample presents around 50,000 clones, none singletons. Germline assignment: CDR1 SGHTA and CDR2 FQGTGA. This CDR3 is 13 amino acids long. Between the trimmed V and J ends, which lost 5 bases and 1 base, there was a span of 5 bases. This receptor was identified in a person aged 18 to 75 in good health. This sequence joins TRBV7-3 and TRBJ2-2, with unresolved D. The source material was peripheral blood mononuclear cells. CDR3 DNA, as far as it was read: TGTGCCAGCAGCCCTAGGAACACCGGGGAG. Translation gives CASSPRNTGE. The entire CDR3 reads CASSPRNTGELFF.